This T cell receptor beta chain was identified in a study of cytomegalovirus exposure and HLA in healthy donors. Findings and limits, study-wide: In a later analysis, CMV-associated beta chains were mostly HLA-associated, it appeared.

To note about this clone: No antigen is known for it.

60 Vbeta and 13 Jbeta primers were used in PCR. Original analysis: Unique TCR beta chains numbered about 72 million in a later analysis, with around 10 million shared. The data were produced by immunoSEQ multiplex PCR, yet TCRdb's version contains in-frame clones alone and is incomplete. Clone size and the V and J calls come from that table; the DNA yielded D and trimming. In total, the table holds around 75,000 clones. What was sequenced was PBMCs. This receptor was taken from a man aged 50 to 60 in good health and CMV-seropositive.

The CDR3 reads CASSSRDRGDTQYF. In DNA, the CDR3 is TGTGCCAGCAGTTCCCGGGACAGGGGGGATACGCAGTATTTT. The chain uses TRBV6-5 and TRBJ2-3; 11 positions match TRBD1. Germline trimming cut 4 bases from V and 6 bases from J; bases unmatched to any gene: 3. The V gene's germline CDR1 is MNHEY and CDR2 SVGAGI. The CDR3 is 14 residues long.